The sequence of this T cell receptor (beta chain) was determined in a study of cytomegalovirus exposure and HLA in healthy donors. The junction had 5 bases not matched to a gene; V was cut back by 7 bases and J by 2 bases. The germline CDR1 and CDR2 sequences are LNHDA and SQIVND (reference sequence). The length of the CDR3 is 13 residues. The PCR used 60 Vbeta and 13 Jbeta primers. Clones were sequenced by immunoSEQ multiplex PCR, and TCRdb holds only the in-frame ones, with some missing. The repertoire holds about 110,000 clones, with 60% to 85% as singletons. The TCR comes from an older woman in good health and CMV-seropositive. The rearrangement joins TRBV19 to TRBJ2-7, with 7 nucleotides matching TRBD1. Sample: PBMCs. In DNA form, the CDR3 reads TGTGCCAGTATGGACAGGAACGCCTACGAGCAGTACTTC. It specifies CASMDRNAYEQYF.